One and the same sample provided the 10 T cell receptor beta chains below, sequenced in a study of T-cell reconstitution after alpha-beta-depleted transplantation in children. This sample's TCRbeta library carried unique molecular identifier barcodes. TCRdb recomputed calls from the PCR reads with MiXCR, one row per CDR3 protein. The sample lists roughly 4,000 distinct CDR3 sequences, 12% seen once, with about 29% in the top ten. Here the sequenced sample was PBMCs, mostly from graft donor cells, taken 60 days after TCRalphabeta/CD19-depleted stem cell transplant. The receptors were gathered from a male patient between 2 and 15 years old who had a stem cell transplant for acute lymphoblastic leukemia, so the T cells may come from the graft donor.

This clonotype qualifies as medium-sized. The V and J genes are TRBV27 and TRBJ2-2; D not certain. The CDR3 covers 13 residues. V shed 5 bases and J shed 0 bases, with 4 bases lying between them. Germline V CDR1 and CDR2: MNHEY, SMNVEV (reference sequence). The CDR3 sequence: CASSLPNTGELFF. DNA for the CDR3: TGTGCCAGCAGTCTACCGAACACCGGGGAGCTGTTTTTT.

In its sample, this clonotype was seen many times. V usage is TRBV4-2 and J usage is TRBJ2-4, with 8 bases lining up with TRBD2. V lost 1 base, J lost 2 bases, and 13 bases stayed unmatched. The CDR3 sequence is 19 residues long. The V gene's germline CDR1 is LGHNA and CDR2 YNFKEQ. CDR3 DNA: TGTGCCAGCAGCCAAGGACCGGCCGGGGGGGCCTTAACCAAAAACATTCAGTACTTC. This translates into CASSQGPAGGALTKNIQYF.

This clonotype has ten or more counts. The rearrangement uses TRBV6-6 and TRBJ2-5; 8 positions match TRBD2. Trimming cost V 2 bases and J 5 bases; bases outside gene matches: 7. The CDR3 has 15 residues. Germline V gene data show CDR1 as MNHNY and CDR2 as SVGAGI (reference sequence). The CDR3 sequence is CASSYGGGGTETQYF. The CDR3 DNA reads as TGTGCCAGCAGTTACGGAGGCGGGGGGACGGAGACCCAGTACTTC.

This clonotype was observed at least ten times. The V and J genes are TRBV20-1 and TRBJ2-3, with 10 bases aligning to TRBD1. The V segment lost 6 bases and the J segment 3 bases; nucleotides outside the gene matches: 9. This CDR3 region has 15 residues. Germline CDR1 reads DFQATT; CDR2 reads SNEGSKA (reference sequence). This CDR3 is CSAPQDRGGTDTQYF. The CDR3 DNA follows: TGCAGTGCGCCGCAGGACAGGGGGGGAACAGATACGCAGTATTTT.

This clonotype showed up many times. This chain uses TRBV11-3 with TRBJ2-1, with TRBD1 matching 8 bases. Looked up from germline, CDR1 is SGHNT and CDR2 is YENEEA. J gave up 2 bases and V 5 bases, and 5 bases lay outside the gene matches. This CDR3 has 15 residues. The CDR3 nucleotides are TGTGCCAGCAGCCCACGACAGGGGCCCTACAATGAGCAGTTCTTC. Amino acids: CASSPRQGPYNEQFF.

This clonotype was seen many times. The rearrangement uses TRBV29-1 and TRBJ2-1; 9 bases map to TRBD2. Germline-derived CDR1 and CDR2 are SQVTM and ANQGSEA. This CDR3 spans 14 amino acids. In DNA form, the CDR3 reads TGCAGTCACCCTGCGGGGGGGACATACAATGAGCAGTTCTTC. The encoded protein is CSHPAGGTYNEQFF.

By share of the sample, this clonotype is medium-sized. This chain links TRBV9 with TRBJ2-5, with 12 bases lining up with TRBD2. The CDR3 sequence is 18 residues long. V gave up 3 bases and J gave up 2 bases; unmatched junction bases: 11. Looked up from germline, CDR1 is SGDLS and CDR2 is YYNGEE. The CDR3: CASSEALAGGTLQETQYF. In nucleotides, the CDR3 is TGTGCCAGCAGCGAGGCCCTAGCGGGGGGGACACTACAAGAGACCCAGTACTTC.

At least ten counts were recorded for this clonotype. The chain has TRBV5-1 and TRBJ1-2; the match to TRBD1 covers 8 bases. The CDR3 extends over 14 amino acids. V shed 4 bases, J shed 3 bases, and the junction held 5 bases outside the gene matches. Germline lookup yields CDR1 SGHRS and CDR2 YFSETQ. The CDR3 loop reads CASSLGTGHYGYTF. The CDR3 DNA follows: TGCGCCAGCAGCCTAGGGACAGGTCACTATGGCTACACCTTC.

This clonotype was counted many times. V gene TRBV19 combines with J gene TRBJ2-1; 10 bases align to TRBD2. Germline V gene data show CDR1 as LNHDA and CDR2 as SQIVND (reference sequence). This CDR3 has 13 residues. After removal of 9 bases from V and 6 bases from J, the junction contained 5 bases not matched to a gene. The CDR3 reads CASAGLAINEQFF. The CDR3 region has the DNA TGTGCCAGCGCGGGACTAGCGATCAATGAGCAGTTCTTC. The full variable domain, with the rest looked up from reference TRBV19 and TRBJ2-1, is DGGITQSPKYLFRKEGQNVTLSCEQNLNHDAMYWYRQDPGQGLRLIYYSQIVNDFQKGDIAEGYSVSREKKESFPLTVTSAQKNPTAFYLCASAGLAINEQFFGPGTRLTVL.

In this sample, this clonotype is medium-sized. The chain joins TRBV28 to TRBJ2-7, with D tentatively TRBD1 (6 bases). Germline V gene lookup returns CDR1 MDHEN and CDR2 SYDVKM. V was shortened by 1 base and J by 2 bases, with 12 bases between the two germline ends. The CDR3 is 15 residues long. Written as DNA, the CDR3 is TGTGCCAGCAGTTTATCCACACAGGGAGCCTACGAGCAGTACTTC. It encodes CASSLSTQGAYEQYF.